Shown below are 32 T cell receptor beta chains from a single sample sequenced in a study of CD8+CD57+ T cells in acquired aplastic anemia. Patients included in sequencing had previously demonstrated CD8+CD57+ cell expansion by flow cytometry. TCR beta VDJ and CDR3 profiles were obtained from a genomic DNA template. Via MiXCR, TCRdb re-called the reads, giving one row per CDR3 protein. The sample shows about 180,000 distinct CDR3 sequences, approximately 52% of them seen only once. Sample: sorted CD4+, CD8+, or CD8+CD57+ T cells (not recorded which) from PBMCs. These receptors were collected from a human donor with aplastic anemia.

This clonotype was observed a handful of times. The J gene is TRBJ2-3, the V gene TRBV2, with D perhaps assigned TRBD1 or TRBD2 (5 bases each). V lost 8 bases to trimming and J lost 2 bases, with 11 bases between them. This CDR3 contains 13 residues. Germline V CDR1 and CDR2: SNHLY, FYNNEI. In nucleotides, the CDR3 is TGTGCCAGCGGCCGGGGCGTCACAGATACGCAGTATTTT. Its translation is CASGRGVTDTQYF.

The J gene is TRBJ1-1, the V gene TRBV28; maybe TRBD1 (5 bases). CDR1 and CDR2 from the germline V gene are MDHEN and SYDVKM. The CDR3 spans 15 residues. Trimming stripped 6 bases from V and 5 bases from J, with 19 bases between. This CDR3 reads CASRFHGLKGTEAFF. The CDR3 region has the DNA TGTGCCAGCAGGTTTCATGGCCTGAAGGGGACTGAAGCTTTCTTT.

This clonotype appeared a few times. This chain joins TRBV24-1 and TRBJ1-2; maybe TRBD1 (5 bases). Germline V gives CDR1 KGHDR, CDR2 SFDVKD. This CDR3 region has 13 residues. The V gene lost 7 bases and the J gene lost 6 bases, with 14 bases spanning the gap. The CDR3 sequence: CATRPRGNDGYTF. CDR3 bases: TGTGCCACCAGGCCAAGGGGAAATGATGGCTACACCTTC.

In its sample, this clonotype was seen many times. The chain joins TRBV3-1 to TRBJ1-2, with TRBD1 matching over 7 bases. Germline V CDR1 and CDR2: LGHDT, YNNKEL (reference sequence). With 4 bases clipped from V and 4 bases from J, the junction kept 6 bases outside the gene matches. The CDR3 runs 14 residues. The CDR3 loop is CASSPTGIFYGYTF. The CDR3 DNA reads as TGTGCCAGCAGCCCGACAGGGATCTTCTATGGCTACACCTTC.

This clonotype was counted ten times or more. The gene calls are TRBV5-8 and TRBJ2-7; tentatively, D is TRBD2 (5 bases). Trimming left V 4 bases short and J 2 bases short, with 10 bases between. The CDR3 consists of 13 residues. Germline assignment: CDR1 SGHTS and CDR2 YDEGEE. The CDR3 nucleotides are TGTGCCAGCAGCCCTAGAGGGACCTACGAGCAGTACTTC. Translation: CASSPRGTYEQYF.

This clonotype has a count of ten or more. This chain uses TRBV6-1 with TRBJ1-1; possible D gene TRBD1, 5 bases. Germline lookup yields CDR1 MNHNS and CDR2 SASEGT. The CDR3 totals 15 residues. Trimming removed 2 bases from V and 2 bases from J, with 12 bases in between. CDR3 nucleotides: TGTGCCAGCAGTGAACTCAAGGGGACCAACACTGAAGCTTTCTTT. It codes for CASSELKGTNTEAFF.

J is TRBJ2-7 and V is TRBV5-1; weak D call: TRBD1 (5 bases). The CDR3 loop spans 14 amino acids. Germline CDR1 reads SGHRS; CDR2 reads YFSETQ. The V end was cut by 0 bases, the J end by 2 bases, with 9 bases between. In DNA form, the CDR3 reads TGCGCCAGCAGCTTGGACAGGTTTCCCTACGAGCAGTACTTC. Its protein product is CASSLDRFPYEQYF.

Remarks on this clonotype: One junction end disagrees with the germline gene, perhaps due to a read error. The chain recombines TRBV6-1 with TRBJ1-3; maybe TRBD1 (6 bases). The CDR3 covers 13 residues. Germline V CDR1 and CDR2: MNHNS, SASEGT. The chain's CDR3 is CASSRGPGITIYF. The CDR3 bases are TGTGCCAGCAGCCGGGGGCCTGGAATCACCATATATTTT.

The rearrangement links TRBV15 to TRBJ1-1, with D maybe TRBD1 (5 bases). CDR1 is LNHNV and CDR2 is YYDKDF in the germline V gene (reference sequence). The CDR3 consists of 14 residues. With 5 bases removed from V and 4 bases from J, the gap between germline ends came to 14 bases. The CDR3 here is CATSLPGTSTEAFF. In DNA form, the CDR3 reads TGTGCCACCAGCCTTCCGGGGACGAGCACTGAAGCTTTCTTT. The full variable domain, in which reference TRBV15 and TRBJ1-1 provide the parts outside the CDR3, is DAMVIQNPRYQVTQFGKPVTLSCSQTLNHNVMYWYQQKSSQAPKLLFHYYDKDFNNEADTPDNFQSRRPNTSFCFLDIRSPGLGDTAMYLCATSLPGTSTEAFFGQGTRLTVV.

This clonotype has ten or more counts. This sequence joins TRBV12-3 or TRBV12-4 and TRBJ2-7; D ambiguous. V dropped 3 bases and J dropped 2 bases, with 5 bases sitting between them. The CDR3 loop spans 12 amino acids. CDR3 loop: CASSLRTYEQYF. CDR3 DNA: TGTGCCAGCAGTTTGCGCACCTACGAGCAGTACTTC.

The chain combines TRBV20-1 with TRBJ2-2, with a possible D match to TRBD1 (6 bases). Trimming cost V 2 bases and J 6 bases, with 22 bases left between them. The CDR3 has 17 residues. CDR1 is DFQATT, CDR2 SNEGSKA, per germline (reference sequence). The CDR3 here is CSARSHRDILSSGELFF. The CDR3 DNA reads TGCAGTGCTAGATCTCATAGGGACATCCTTAGTTCCGGGGAGCTGTTTTTT.

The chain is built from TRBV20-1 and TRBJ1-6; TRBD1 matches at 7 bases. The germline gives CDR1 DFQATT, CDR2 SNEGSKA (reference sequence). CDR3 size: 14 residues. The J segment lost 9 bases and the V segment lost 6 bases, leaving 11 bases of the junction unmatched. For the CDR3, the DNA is TGCAGTGCCACCTGGACAGGCCCGGGTTCACCCCTCCACTTT. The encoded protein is CSATWTGPGSPLHF.

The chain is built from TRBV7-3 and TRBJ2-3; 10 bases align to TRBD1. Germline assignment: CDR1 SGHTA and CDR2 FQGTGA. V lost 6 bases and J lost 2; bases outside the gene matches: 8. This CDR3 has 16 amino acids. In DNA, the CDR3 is TGTGCCAGCAGTTCCGACAGGGGGCTGGACACAGATACGCAGTATTTT. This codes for CASSSDRGLDTDTQYF.

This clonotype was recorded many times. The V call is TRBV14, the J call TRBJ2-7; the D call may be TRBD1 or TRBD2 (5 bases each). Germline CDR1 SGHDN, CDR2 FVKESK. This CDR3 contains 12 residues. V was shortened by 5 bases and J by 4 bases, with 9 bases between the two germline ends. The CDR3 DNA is TGTGCCAGCAGCGGGACCCGGTACGAGCAGTACTTC. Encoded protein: CASSGTRYEQYF.

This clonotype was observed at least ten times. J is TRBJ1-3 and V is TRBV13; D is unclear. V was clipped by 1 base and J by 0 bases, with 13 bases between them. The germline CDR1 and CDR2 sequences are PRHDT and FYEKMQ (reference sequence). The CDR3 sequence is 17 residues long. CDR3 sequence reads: CASSLVVSRSSGNTIYF. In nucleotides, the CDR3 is TGTGCCAGCAGCTTAGTAGTTAGCAGGAGCTCTGGAAACACCATATATTTT.

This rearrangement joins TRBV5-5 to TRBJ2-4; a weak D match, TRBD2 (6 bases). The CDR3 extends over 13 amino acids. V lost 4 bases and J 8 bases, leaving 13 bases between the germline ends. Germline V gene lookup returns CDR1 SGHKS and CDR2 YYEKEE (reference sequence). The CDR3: CASSLAWGDIQYF. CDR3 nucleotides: TGTGCCAGCAGCCTGGCTTGGGGGGACATTCAGTACTTC.

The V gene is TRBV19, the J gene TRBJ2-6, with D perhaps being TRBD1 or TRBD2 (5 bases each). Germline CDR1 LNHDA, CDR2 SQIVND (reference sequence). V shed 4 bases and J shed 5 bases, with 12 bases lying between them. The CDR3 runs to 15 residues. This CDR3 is CASSRSWGRANVLTF. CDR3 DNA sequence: TGTGCCAGTAGTAGGTCCTGGGGACGGGCCAACGTCCTGACTTTC. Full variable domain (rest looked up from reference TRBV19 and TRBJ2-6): DGGITQSPKYLFRKEGQNVTLSCEQNLNHDAMYWYRQDPGQGLRLIYYSQIVNDFQKGDIAEGYSVSREKKESFPLTVTSAQKNPTAFYLCASSRSWGRANVLTFGAGSRLTVL.

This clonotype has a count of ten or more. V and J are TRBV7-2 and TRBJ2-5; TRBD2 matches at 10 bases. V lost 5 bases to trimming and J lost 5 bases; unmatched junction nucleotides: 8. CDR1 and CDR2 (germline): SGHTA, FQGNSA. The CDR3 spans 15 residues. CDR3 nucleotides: TGTGCCAGCAGCCAGAGCGGGGGGGGCTGGGAGACCCAGTACTTC. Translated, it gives CASSQSGGGWETQYF.

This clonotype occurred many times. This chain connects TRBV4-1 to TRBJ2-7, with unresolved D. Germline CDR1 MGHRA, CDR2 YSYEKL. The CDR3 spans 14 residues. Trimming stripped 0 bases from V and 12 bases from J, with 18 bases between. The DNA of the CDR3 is TGCGCCAGCAGCCAAGATTTAGTCAGTTCGGCTGGGTACTTC. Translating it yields CASSQDLVSSAGYF.

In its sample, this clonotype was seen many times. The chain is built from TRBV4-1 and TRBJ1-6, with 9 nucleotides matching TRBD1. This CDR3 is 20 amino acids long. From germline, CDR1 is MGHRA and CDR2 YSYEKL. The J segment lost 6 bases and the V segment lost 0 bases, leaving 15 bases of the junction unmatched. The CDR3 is CASSQDRTGTGLLVNSPLHF. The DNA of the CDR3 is TGCGCCAGCAGCCAAGATCGGACCGGGACAGGGCTTTTGGTTAATTCACCCCTCCACTTT.

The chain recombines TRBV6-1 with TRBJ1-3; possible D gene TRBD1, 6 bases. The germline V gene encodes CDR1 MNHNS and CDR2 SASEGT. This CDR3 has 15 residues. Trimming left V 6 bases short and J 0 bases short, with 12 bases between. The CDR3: CASSSGTTSGNTIYF. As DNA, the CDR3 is TGTGCCAGCAGCAGCGGGACAACCTCTGGAAACACCATATATTTT.

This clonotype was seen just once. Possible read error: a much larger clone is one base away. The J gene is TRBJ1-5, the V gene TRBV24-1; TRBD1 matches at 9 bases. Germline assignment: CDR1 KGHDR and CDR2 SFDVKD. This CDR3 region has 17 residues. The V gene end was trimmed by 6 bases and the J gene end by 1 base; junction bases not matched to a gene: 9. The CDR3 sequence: CATSLTTGGFSNQPQHF. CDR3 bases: TGTGCCACCAGTTTAACAACAGGGGGCTTCAGCAATCAGCCCCAGCATTTT.

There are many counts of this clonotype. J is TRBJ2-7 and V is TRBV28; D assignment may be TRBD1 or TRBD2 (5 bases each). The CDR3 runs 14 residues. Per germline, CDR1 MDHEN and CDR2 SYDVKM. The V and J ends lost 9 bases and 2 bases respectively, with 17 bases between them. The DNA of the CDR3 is TGTGCCAGTGTCCGAGGTCCGGGGCCCTACGAGCAGTACTTC. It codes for CASVRGPGPYEQYF.

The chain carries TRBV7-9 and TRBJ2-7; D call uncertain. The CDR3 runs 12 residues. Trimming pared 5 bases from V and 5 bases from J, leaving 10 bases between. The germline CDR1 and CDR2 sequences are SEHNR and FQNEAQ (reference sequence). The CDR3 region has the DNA TGTGCCAGCAGCCCGAGGACCCACGAGCAGTACTTC. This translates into CASSPRTHEQYF.

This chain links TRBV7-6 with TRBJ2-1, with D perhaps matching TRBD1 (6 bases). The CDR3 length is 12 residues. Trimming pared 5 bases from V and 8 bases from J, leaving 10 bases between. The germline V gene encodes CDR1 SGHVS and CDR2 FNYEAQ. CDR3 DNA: TGTGCCAGCAGCCCCGAGGGGGATGAGCAGTTCTTC. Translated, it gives CASSPEGDEQFF.

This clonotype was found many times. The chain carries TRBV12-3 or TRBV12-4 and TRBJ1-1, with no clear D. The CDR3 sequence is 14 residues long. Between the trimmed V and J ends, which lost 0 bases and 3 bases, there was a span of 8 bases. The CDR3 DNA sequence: TGTGCCAGCAGTTTAGCGCGGGCAGACACTGAAGCTTTCTTT. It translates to CASSLARADTEAFF.

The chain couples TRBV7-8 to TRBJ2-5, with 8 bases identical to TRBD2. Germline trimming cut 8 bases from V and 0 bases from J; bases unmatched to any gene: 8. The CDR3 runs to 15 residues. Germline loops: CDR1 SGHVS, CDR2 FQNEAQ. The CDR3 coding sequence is TGTGCCAGCGGCATGAAGACTAGCGACCAAGAGACCCAGTACTTC. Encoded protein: CASGMKTSDQETQYF.

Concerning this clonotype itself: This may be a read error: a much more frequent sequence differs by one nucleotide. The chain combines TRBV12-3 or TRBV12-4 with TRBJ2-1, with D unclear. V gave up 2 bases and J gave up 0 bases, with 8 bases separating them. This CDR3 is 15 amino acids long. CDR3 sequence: CASSLFSSSYNEQFF. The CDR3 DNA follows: TGTGCCAGCAGTTTATTTTCAAGCTCCTACAATGAGCAGTTCTTC.

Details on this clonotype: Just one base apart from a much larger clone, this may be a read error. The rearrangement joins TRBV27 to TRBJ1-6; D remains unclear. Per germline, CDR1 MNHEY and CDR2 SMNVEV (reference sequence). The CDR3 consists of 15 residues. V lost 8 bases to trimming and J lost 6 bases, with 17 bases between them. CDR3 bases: TGTGCCAGCGGCCCCGGCACGGACCTTAATTCACCCCTCCACTTT. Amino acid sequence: CASGPGTDLNSPLHF.

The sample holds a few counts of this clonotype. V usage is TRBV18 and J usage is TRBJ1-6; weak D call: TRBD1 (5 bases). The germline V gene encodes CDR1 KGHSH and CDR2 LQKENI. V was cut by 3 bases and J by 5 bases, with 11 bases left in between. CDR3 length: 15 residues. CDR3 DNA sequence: TGTGCCAGCTCACCTCAGGGTCCCGATAATTCACCCCTCCACTTT. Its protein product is CASSPQGPDNSPLHF.

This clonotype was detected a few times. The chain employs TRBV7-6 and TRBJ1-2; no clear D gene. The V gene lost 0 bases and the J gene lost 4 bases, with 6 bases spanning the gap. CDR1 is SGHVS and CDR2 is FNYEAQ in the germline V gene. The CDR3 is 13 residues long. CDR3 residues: CASSLAYGYGYTF. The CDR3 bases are TGTGCCAGCAGCTTAGCTTACGGCTATGGCTACACCTTC.

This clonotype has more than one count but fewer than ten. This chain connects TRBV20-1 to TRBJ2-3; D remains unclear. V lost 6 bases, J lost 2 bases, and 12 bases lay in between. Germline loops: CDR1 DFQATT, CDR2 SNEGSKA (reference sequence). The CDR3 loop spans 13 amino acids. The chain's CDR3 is CSATRDFTDTQYF. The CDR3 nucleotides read TGCAGTGCCACACGAGACTTCACAGATACGCAGTATTTT.